A single sample is the source of the 25 T cell receptor beta chains below, sequenced in a study of blood T cells in healthy people across ages. Using a J-beta primer mix together with a sample-barcoded 5' primer, a second PCR was run for roughly 6 to 12 cycles. TCRdb redid the calling of the 5' RACE reads with MiXCR, one entry per CDR3 protein. The repertoire holds more than 1,400,000 distinct CDR3 sequences, with 42% as singletons. Sequencing used blood. Receptors originate from a woman under 30 in good health.

The DNA of the CDR3 is TGCGCCAGCAGAGCGACTAGCGGGGAGTACAATGAGCAGTACTTC. Translated, it gives CASRATSGEYNEQYF. The chain links TRBV5-1 to TRBJ2-7; 11 bases are shared with TRBD2. Losses at the gene ends were 5 bases for V and 7 bases for J; bases not matched to a gene: 11. CDR3 size: 15 residues. CDR1 and CDR2 from the germline V gene are SGHRS and YFSETQ.

This clonotype was found a few times. The gene calls are TRBV21-1 and TRBJ1-6; no check of the table's D call, TRBD1, against the DNA was made. TRBV21-1 is a pseudogene locus. The CDR3 sequence is 18 residues long. CDR3 amino acids: CASRCTRPTGGINSPLHF. The CDR3 DNA sequence: TGTGCCAGCAGATGCACTCGACCGACAGGGGGTATTAATTCACCCCTCCACTTT.

The count of this clonotype is one. A much larger clone lies one base from this, so it may be a read error. The chain uses TRBV4-1 and TRBJ2-7; 16 positions match TRBD2. With V trimmed by 0 bases and J by 7 bases, 6 bases remained unmatched. The germline V gene has CDR1 MGHRA and CDR2 YSYEKL. The CDR3 is 17 residues long. In DNA form, the CDR3 reads TGCGCCAGCAGCCAAGAGGGACTAGCGGGAGGGGTAAATGAGCAGTACTTC. Translation gives CASSQEGLAGGVNEQYF.

The CDR3 reads CASSVAGGDTEAFF. For the CDR3, the DNA is TGTGCCAGCAGCGTAGCAGGAGGCGACACTGAAGCTTTCTTT. The V and J genes are TRBV9 and TRBJ1-1; D not resolved. V was clipped by 0 bases and J by 3 bases, with 9 bases between them. CDR3 size: 14 residues. CDR1 and CDR2 (germline): SGDLS, YYNGEE.

J is TRBJ1-6 and V is TRBV6-1, with D perhaps TRBD1 (5 bases). CDR3 size: 13 residues. The germline gives CDR1 MNHNS, CDR2 SASEGT. V lost 1 base to trimming and J lost 15 bases, with 13 bases between them. CDR3 protein: CASSEEGFGGLHF. CDR3 nucleotide sequence: TGTGCCAGCAGTGAAGAAGGGTTCGGGGGCCTCCACTTT.

J is TRBJ1-1 and V is TRBV4-2, with 7 bases aligning to TRBD1. From germline, CDR1 is LGHNA and CDR2 YNFKEQ. The CDR3 covers 16 residues. Trimming at V came to 1 base and at J to 2 bases, leaving 7 bases not matched to a gene. The CDR3 protein is CASSQVEGGPNTEAFF. The CDR3 nucleotides read TGTGCCAGCAGCCAAGTAGAAGGGGGCCCCAACACTGAAGCTTTCTTT.

Only a few counts were recorded for this clonotype. The V gene is TRBV12-3 or TRBV12-4, the J gene TRBJ2-3; 8 bases align to TRBD2. The CDR3 has 16 amino acids. The junction had 14 bases not matched to a gene; V was cut back by 5 bases and J by 7 bases. Written as DNA, the CDR3 is TGTGCCAGCAGTCTCACAACGGGACTAGGGATGTATACGCAGTATTTT. Translated: CASSLTTGLGMYTQYF.

The sample holds a few counts of this clonotype. The V and J genes are TRBV7-9 and TRBJ2-3; D remains unclear. The length of the CDR3 is 14 residues. Germline V gene data show CDR1 as SEHNR and CDR2 as FQNEAQ (reference sequence). The V and J ends lost 0 bases and 2 bases respectively, with 6 bases between them. CDR3 bases: TGTGCCAGCAGCTTAGCGGCCCTCACAGATACGCAGTATTTT. Translating gives CASSLAALTDTQYF.

V is TRBV11-2 and J is TRBJ1-5, with a possible D match to TRBD1 (6 bases). This CDR3 is 14 amino acids long. V was clipped by 4 bases and J by 3 bases, with 10 bases between them. Germline-derived CDR1 and CDR2 are SGHAT and FQNNGV. Here the CDR3 reads CASSYSGANQPQHF. CDR3 DNA sequence: TGTGCCAGCAGCTACTCAGGGGCCAATCAGCCCCAGCATTTT.

This clonotype was seen only a few times. This sequence joins TRBV20-1 and TRBJ2-7; D is uncertain. CDR3 length: 13 amino acids. The V gene's germline CDR1 is DFQATT and CDR2 SNEGSKA (reference sequence). Deletions cut 3 bases from V and 1 base from J, with 10 bases between. The CDR3 nucleotides read TGCAGTGCTAGCCCGACCAAGTCCTACGAGCAGTACTTC. It encodes CSASPTKSYEQYF.

The chain joins TRBV30 to TRBJ2-1; 10 bases align to TRBD2. CDR3 size: 17 residues. Germline values: CDR1 GTSNPN, CDR2 SVGIG (reference sequence). The V and J ends lost 1 base and 1 base, in that order; junction bases with no gene match: 7. For the CDR3, the DNA is TGTGCCTGGAGTGCGTCTAGCGGGAGTTCTTCCTACAATGAGCAGTTCTTC. Translated, it gives CAWSASSGSSSYNEQFF. Complete variable domain (other parts from reference TRBV30 and TRBJ2-1): SQTIHQWPATLVQPVGSPLSLECTVEGTSNPNLYWYRQAAGRGLQLLFYSVGIGQISSEVPQNLSASRPQDRQFILSSKKLLLSDSGFYLCAWSASSGSSSYNEQFFGPGTRLTVL.

The gene calls are TRBV20-1 and TRBJ2-4, with D uncertain. V shed 5 bases and J shed 3 bases, with 14 bases lying between them. Germline-derived CDR1 and CDR2 are DFQATT and SNEGSKA (reference sequence). The CDR3 has 14 amino acids. For the CDR3, the DNA is TGCAGTGCTGCGCCGGACCTAGGCAAAAACATTCAGTACTTC. Its protein product is CSAAPDLGKNIQYF.

J is TRBJ2-3 and V is TRBV12-3 or TRBV12-4, with D unclear. This CDR3 contains 15 residues. Trimming left V 6 bases short and J 0 bases short, with 13 bases between. Here the CDR3 DNA reads TGTGCCAGCAGCCCGAGGTTCACTAGCACAGATACGCAGTATTTT. This encodes CASSPRFTSTDTQYF.

This clonotype was observed a few times. This chain connects TRBV20-1 to TRBJ2-4, with D unclear. The J call may be faulty, since TRBJ2-7 better matches the DNA end. CDR1 and CDR2 from the germline V gene are DFQATT and SNEGSKA (reference sequence). The CDR3 has 11 residues. The CDR3 DNA sequence: TGCAGTGCCCCGGTCAGCTACGAGCAGTACTTC. The encoded protein is CSAPVSYEQYF.

This clonotype was counted between two and nine times. The J gene is TRBJ1-2, the V gene TRBV5-1, with D possibly being TRBD1 (5 bases). The V gene lost 5 bases and the J gene lost 6 bases, with 14 bases spanning the gap. Germline lookup yields CDR1 SGHRS and CDR2 YFSETQ. The CDR3 spans 13 residues. The CDR3 DNA sequence: TGCGCCAGCAGGGGGGGGATCGAGGATGGCTACACCTTC. This gives the protein CASRGGIEDGYTF. Complete variable domain (other parts from reference TRBV5-1 and TRBJ1-2): KAGVTQTPRYLIKTRGQQVTLSCSPISGHRSVSWYQQTPGQGLQFLFEYFSETQRNKGNFPGRFSGRQFSNSRSEMNVSTLELGDSALYLCASRGGIEDGYTFGSGTRLTVV.

The gene calls are TRBV11-2 and TRBJ2-1; TRBD2 aligns across 12 bases. J was trimmed by 6 bases and V by 0 bases; bases with no gene match: 6. Germline V gives CDR1 SGHAT, CDR2 FQNNGV. The CDR3 runs 17 residues. CDR3 coding DNA: TGTGCCAGCAGCTTAGATGGGTCGACTAGCGGGGGCAATGAGCAGTTCTTC. It specifies CASSLDGSTSGGNEQFF.

A remark on this clonotype: No conserved phenylalanine or tryptophan ends this CDR3, so it is likely a read error. The rearrangement joins TRBV20-1 to TRBJ2-1; a possible D gene is TRBD2 (5 bases). Trimming shortened V by 6 bases and J by 4 bases, and 19 bases separated the two germline ends. The CDR3 length is 15 residues. Germline V gene sequence: CDR1 DFQATT, CDR2 SNEGSKA (reference sequence). This CDR3 is CSAQPAERLYNEQFS. CDR3 in DNA: TGCAGTGCCCAACCAGCGGAGCGCCTGTACAATGAGCAGTTCTCC.

The CDR3 DNA reads as TGTGCCAGCAGTTTAGGGGGCAGGGAGAGAACCGGGGAGCTGTTTTTT. Its protein is CASSLGGRERTGELFF. V usage is TRBV27 and J usage is TRBJ2-2; a possible D gene is TRBD1 (6 bases). Germline V gene sequence: CDR1 MNHEY, CDR2 SMNVEV (reference sequence). The CDR3 sequence is 16 residues long. Trimming took off 2 bases at V and 5 bases at J, with 15 bases between the two ends.

The J gene is TRBJ2-3, the V gene TRBV7-2, with a tentative D call TRBD1 (5 bases). The CDR3 contains 16 residues. V gave up 0 bases and J gave up 2 bases, with 12 bases separating them. Germline V lookup: CDR1 SGHTA, CDR2 FQGNSA. The CDR3 nucleotides are TGTGCCAGCAGCTTAGCGGGGCGGACATACACAGATACGCAGTATTTT. This sequence encodes CASSLAGRTYTDTQYF.

This clonotype has only a few counts. The rearrangement uses TRBV6-5 and TRBJ2-6; 7 nucleotides align to TRBD1. The germline V gene encodes CDR1 MNHEY and CDR2 SVGAGI. J gave up 2 bases and V 1 base, and 2 bases lay outside the gene matches. The CDR3 loop spans 16 amino acids. CDR3 in amino acids: CASSYFTGAGANVLTF. CDR3 DNA sequence: TGTGCCAGCAGTTACTTTACAGGGGCTGGGGCCAACGTCCTGACTTTC.

The CDR3: CASSSSRTPSNYGYTF. The CDR3 nucleotides are TGTGCCAGCAGTTCGAGCCGGACACCGTCTAACTATGGCTACACCTTC. The chain couples TRBV27 to TRBJ1-2; D possibly corresponds to TRBD1 (5 bases). This CDR3 region has 16 residues. V shed 4 bases and J shed 0 bases, with 15 bases lying between them. Germline values: CDR1 MNHEY, CDR2 SMNVEV (reference sequence).

This clonotype appeared many times. One junction end does not reproduce the germline sequence, and a read error may be involved. The chain combines TRBV5-1 with TRBJ2-1, with D tentatively TRBD1 or TRBD2 (6 bases each). Germline V gives CDR1 SGHRS, CDR2 YFSETQ. The CDR3 consists of 12 residues. The CDR3 is CASSLGGGEQFF. The DNA for the CDR3 is TGTGCCAGCAGCTTAGGAGGGGGTGAGCAGTTCTTC.

This clonotype has only a few counts. The rearrangement uses TRBV7-2 and TRBJ1-6, with D uncertain. The germline gives CDR1 SGHTA, CDR2 FQGNSA. CDR3 length equals 17 residues. With 0 bases removed from V and 0 bases from J, the gap between germline ends came to 9 bases. The CDR3, as DNA: TGTGCCAGCAGCTTAGCCGGTGGGAGCTCCTATAATTCACCCCTCCACTTT. Translation: CASSLAGGSSYNSPLHF.

This clonotype has a handful of counts. The V gene is TRBV9, the J gene TRBJ2-6, with TRBD1 identical over 7 bases. V was clipped by 4 bases and J by 5 bases; unmatched bases: 15. Germline V gives CDR1 SGDLS, CDR2 YYNGEE. The CDR3 has 18 amino acids. CDR3 nucleotide sequence: TGTGCCAGCAGCCACCGGACAGGTGCAGACTTATGGGCCAACGTCCTGACTTTC. It translates to CASSHRTGADLWANVLTF.

The V and J genes are TRBV30 and TRBJ1-2; 7 bases are shared with TRBD1. Germline V gene sequence: CDR1 GTSNPN, CDR2 SVGIG (reference sequence). V trimming: 5 bases; J trimming: 4 bases; junction bases outside the gene matches: 13. The CDR3 contains 15 residues. The CDR3 loop is CAWQGVGLRGYGYTF. DNA for the CDR3: TGTGCCTGGCAGGGGGTAGGGCTTAGGGGCTATGGCTACACCTTC.